This TCR beta chain is drawn from a study of shared clonotypes between healthy human individuals. Some clones are missing from TCRdb's copy, which holds only in-frame ones; the method was immunoSEQ multiplex PCR. The sample carries millions of clones, roughly 94% recorded once. This CDR3 has 13 residues. Germline values: CDR1 SGHRS, CDR2 YFSETQ. V lost 3 bases to trimming and J lost 2 bases; unmatched junction nucleotides: 1. Details on this clone: Other nucleotide sequences in the sample specify the same CDR3.

The chain employs TRBV5-1 and TRBJ2-5; 7 bases align to TRBD2. The material sequenced was naive CD4+ T cells sorted from blood. The subset here: CD45RA+ positively selected. The source is a man aged 18-30 years in good health. The CDR3 DNA is TGCGCCAGCAGCTCCGGGGGGCAAGAGACCCAGTACTTC. Translation gives CASSSGGQETQYF.